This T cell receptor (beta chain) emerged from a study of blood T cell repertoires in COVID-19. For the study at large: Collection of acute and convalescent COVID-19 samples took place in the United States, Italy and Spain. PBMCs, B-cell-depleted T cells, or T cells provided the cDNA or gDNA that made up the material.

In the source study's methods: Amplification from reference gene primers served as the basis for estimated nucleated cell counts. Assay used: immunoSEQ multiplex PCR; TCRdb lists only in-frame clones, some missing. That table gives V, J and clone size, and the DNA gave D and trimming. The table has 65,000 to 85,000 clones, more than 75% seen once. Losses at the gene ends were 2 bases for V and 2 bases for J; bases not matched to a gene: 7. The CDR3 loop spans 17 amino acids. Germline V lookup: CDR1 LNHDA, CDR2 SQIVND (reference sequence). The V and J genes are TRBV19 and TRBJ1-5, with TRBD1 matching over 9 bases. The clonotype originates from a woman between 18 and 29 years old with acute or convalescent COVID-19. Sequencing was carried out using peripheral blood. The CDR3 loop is CASSIRKGQGRNQPQHF. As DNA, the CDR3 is TGTGCCAGTAGTATAAGGAAGGGACAGGGCCGCAATCAGCCCCAGCATTTT.